The 30 T cell receptor beta chains presented below share a single source sample, sequenced in a study of T cell responses to AZD1222 COVID-19 vaccine. Only in-frame clones appear in the TCRdb table, and some are missing; sequencing was by immunoSEQ multiplex PCR. This sample has about 150,000 clones, with about 93% found just once. The specimen was peripheral blood, collected on day 0 of AZD1222 vaccination. Receptors originate from an adult in good health.

The chain recombines TRBV5-1 with TRBJ2-7; tentative D call: TRBD1 (5 bases). V lost 2 bases, J lost 5 bases, and 14 bases lay in between. The CDR3 is made up of 14 amino acids. CDR1 SGHRS and CDR2 YFSETQ come from the germline V gene. CDR3 residues: CASSFQGPEDEQYF. CDR3 DNA sequence: TGCGCCAGCAGCTTTCAGGGCCCCGAGGACGAGCAGTACTTC.

The chain is built from TRBV9 and TRBJ2-2; the match to TRBD1 covers 7 bases. The CDR3 sequence is 12 residues long. The ends lost 5 bases at V and 8 bases at J; junction bases unmatched: 3. Germline CDR1 is SGDLS and CDR2 is YYNGEE. The CDR3 DNA sequence: TGTGCCAGCAGTCAGGGGGTAGGGGAGCTGTTTTTT. It encodes CASSQGVGELFF.

This chain uses TRBV19 with TRBJ2-7; weak D call: TRBD1 (5 bases). From germline, CDR1 is LNHDA and CDR2 SQIVND (reference sequence). V lost 1 base and J 7 bases, leaving 14 bases between the germline ends. This CDR3 contains 14 residues. The CDR3 DNA reads TGTGCCAGTAGTATAGCGAGGACAAGAGCGGAGCAGTACTTC. This gives the protein CASSIARTRAEQYF.

DNA for the CDR3: TGCGCCAGCCTTGGGGGAAACACCATATATTTT. Its protein is CASLGGNTIYF. The genes are TRBV5-1 and TRBJ1-3, with unresolved D. Between the trimmed V and J ends, which lost 7 bases and 4 bases, there was a span of 6 bases. Germline V gene data show CDR1 as SGHRS and CDR2 as YFSETQ. The CDR3 is 11 residues long.

This sequence joins TRBV5-1 and TRBJ2-1, with TRBD2 matching 12 bases. V shed 6 bases and J 4 bases; nucleotides not matched to a gene: 8. The CDR3 is made up of 16 amino acids. The germline V gene has CDR1 SGHRS and CDR2 YFSETQ. Here the CDR3 reads CASNSQGLAGYNEQFF. In DNA form, the CDR3 reads TGCGCCAGCAACTCCCAAGGACTAGCGGGATACAATGAGCAGTTCTTC.

Comment on this clone: This specimen includes other DNA sequences encoding the same CDR3. The chain joins TRBV7-9 to TRBJ2-1; tentative D call: TRBD2 (6 bases). The CDR3 runs to 15 residues. Per germline, CDR1 SEHNR and CDR2 FQNEAQ (reference sequence). V lost 3 bases to trimming and J lost 0 bases, with 9 bases between them. Written as DNA, the CDR3 is TGTGCCAGCAGCTTTCGGGGGAGCTCCTACAATGAGCAGTTCTTC. This gives the protein CASSFRGSSYNEQFF.

CDR3 sequence: CASSVDAGAYNEQFF. CDR3 nucleotide sequence: TGTGCCAGCAGCGTAGATGCGGGGGCCTACAATGAGCAGTTCTTC. The V call is TRBV9, the J call TRBJ2-1; TRBD2 agrees at 7 bases. The junction had 2 bases not matched to a gene; V was cut back by 0 bases and J by 2 bases. CDR3 length: 15 amino acids. CDR1 is SGDLS, CDR2 YYNGEE, per germline. The full variable domain, its missing parts supplied by reference TRBV9 and TRBJ2-1, is DSGVTQTPKHLITATGQRVTLRCSPRSGDLSVYWYQQSLDQGLQFLIQYYNGEERAKGNILERFSAQQFPDLHSELNLSSLELGDSALYFCASSVDAGAYNEQFFGPGTRLTVL.

J is TRBJ1-6 and V is TRBV18; 9 bases match TRBD1. This CDR3 is built from 17 residues. V lost 0 bases to trimming and J lost 6 bases; unmatched junction nucleotides: 6. CDR1 is KGHSH, CDR2 LQKENI, per germline. Here the CDR3 reads CASSPPGTGLSNSPLHF. The CDR3 region has the DNA TGTGCCAGCTCACCACCAGGGACAGGGTTAAGTAATTCACCCCTCCACTTT.

The gene calls are TRBV19 and TRBJ2-3; possible D gene TRBD2, 6 bases. The ends were cut back, 9 bases at V and 3 bases at J, with 16 bases in the middle. CDR1 LNHDA and CDR2 SQIVND come from the germline V gene (reference sequence). The CDR3 contains 14 residues. The CDR3 sequence is CASSSTSGTDTQYF. The CDR3 DNA sequence: TGTGCCAGCAGTTCGACTAGTGGTACAGATACGCAGTATTTT.

The V call is TRBV18, the J call TRBJ2-5; the match to TRBD1 covers 11 bases. Germline loops: CDR1 KGHSH, CDR2 LQKENI. The V and J ends lost 4 bases and 7 bases, in that order; junction bases with no gene match: 8. CDR3 size: 15 residues. CDR3 nucleotide sequence: TGTGCCAGCTCACTGGAGGACAGGGGGCTTGGGACCCAGTACTTC. Amino acid sequence: CASSLEDRGLGTQYF.

This chain connects TRBV4-1 to TRBJ2-2; D not resolved. The V gene's germline CDR1 is MGHRA and CDR2 YSYEKL. V lost 3 bases and J lost 5, with 13 bases in between. The CDR3 contains 15 residues. Here the CDR3 reads CASSQGLLGTGELFF. CDR3 DNA sequence: TGCGCCAGCAGCCAGGGCTTACTCGGGACCGGGGAGCTGTTTTTT.

The V gene is TRBV9, the J gene TRBJ2-3, with TRBD2 matching 14 bases. Germline loops: CDR1 SGDLS, CDR2 YYNGEE. The CDR3 loop spans 17 amino acids. V shed 4 bases and J 3 bases; nucleotides not matched to a gene: 7. DNA of the CDR3: TGTGCCAGCAGCCATACCGGGACTAGCGGGAGAACAGATACGCAGTATTTT. Translated, it gives CASSHTGTSGRTDTQYF.

The chain links TRBV5-1 to TRBJ1-2; tentative D call: TRBD1 (5 bases). With 9 bases removed from V and 4 bases from J, the gap between germline ends came to 16 bases. The CDR3 length is 13 residues. Per the germline V gene, CDR1 is SGHRS and CDR2 is YFSETQ. CDR3: CATRDGIGYGYTF. The CDR3, as DNA: TGCGCCACCCGGGACGGTATAGGCTATGGCTACACCTTC.

The J gene is TRBJ1-2, the V gene TRBV5-4; 8 nucleotides line up with TRBD1. This CDR3 has 15 residues. The V and J ends lost 4 bases and 0 bases, in that order; junction bases with no gene match: 5. Germline V lookup: CDR1 SGHNT, CDR2 YYREEE (reference sequence). CDR3 loop: CASSRRTGPNYGYTF. In nucleotides, the CDR3 is TGTGCCAGCAGCAGAAGGACAGGGCCTAACTATGGCTACACCTTC.

The V gene is TRBV27, the J gene TRBJ2-7; either TRBD1 or TRBD2 may fit D (5 bases each). The CDR3 extends over 12 amino acids. Germline V gene lookup returns CDR1 MNHEY and CDR2 SMNVEV (reference sequence). Trimming shortened V by 5 bases and J by 4 bases, and 9 bases separated the two germline ends. CDR3 DNA: TGTGCCAGCAGTCCGGGACGTTACGAGCAGTACTTC. The encoded protein is CASSPGRYEQYF.

The V and J genes are TRBV19 and TRBJ2-1, with TRBD1 matching 8 bases. CDR3 length equals 15 residues. With V trimmed by 3 bases and J by 7 bases, 8 bases remained unmatched. Germline-derived CDR1 and CDR2 are LNHDA and SQIVND (reference sequence). This chain's CDR3 is CASSIRQGRGNEQFF. The CDR3 DNA follows: TGTGCCAGTAGTATCCGACAGGGGAGAGGAAATGAGCAGTTCTTC.

This clone turned up a few times. This chain connects TRBV7-8 to TRBJ2-7, with TRBD1 matching over 8 bases. Germline assignment: CDR1 SGHVS and CDR2 FQNEAQ. The CDR3 spans 14 residues. J lost 2 bases, V lost 3 bases, and 3 bases had no gene match. The CDR3 loop is CASSFRGQPYEQYF. The CDR3 nucleotides read TGTGCCAGCAGCTTCAGGGGGCAACCCTACGAGCAGTACTTC.

V gene TRBV7-9 combines with J gene TRBJ2-1; perhaps D is TRBD1 or TRBD2 (5 bases each). CDR3 length: 17 amino acids. Trimming left V 1 base short and J 0 bases short, with 13 bases between. Germline CDR1 is SEHNR and CDR2 is FQNEAQ (reference sequence). Here the CDR3 reads CASSLGRGVNSYNEQFF. CDR3 coding DNA: TGTGCCAGCAGCTTAGGACGAGGGGTGAACTCCTACAATGAGCAGTTCTTC.

CDR3 sequence reads: CASSSSGGTDTQYF. In DNA, the CDR3 is TGTGCCAGCAGTTCTAGCGGGGGGACAGATACGCAGTATTTT. The chain has TRBV6-5 and TRBJ2-3; 11 bases line up with TRBD2. The CDR3 extends over 14 amino acids. V shed 4 bases and J 3 bases; nucleotides not matched to a gene: 0. The germline CDR1 and CDR2 sequences are MNHEY and SVGAGI.

The CDR3 spells CASSSAPLAGVYNEQFF. The CDR3 nucleotides read TGTGCCAGCAGTTCCGCCCCTCTAGCGGGGGTCTACAATGAGCAGTTCTTC. The J gene is TRBJ2-1, the V gene TRBV7-6; 10 nucleotides match TRBD2. The CDR3 covers 17 residues. The V and J ends lost 6 bases and 3 bases, in that order; junction bases with no gene match: 11. Germline CDR1 reads SGHVS; CDR2 reads FNYEAQ.

The V and J genes are TRBV2 and TRBJ1-2; D gene uncertain. This CDR3 has 15 amino acids. The V gene's germline CDR1 is SNHLY and CDR2 FYNNEI. Trimming took 7 bases from V and 5 from J, leaving 20 bases between them. CDR3: CASTSVTYSLYGYTF. Written as DNA, the CDR3 is TGTGCCAGCACGTCGGTTACTTATTCGTTGTATGGCTACACCTTC.

The sample holds one count of this clone. The chain employs TRBV3-1 (or the pseudogene TRBV3-2) and TRBJ2-1; D might be TRBD1 (5 bases). The germline gives CDR1 LGHDT, CDR2 YNNKEL (reference sequence). Between the trimmed V and J ends, which lost 2 bases and 2 bases, there was a span of 10 bases. The CDR3 is 15 amino acids. The CDR3: CASSQFLGPYNEQFF. CDR3 sequence (DNA): TGTGCCAGCAGCCAATTCTTGGGGCCCTACAATGAGCAGTTCTTC.

This clone occurred once. The gene calls are TRBV9 and TRBJ2-7; the match to TRBD1 covers 7 bases. V was pared by 0 bases and J by 3 bases, with 6 bases of the junction left unmatched. The CDR3 covers 15 residues. Germline values: CDR1 SGDLS, CDR2 YYNGEE. DNA for the CDR3: TGTGCCAGCAGCGTAGGTGGAGACAGGGACTACGAGCAGTACTTC. It translates to CASSVGGDRDYEQYF. The whole variable domain, filled in from reference TRBV9 and TRBJ2-7, reads DSGVTQTPKHLITATGQRVTLRCSPRSGDLSVYWYQQSLDQGLQFLIQYYNGEERAKGNILERFSAQQFPDLHSELNLSSLELGDSALYFCASSVGGDRDYEQYFGPGTRLTVT.

The chain joins TRBV5-1 to TRBJ2-7, with 9 bases that match TRBD1. CDR3 length: 16 amino acids. V shed 4 bases, J shed 5 bases, and the junction held 13 bases outside the gene matches. Looked up from germline, CDR1 is SGHRS and CDR2 is YFSETQ. The CDR3 DNA reads TGCGCCAGCAGCAGGTTAGGGACAGGGTCGTTCGACGAGCAGTACTTC. It translates to CASSRLGTGSFDEQYF.

The chain combines TRBV4-2 with TRBJ2-4; 15 nucleotides line up with TRBD2. The CDR3 has 18 residues. Germline-derived CDR1 and CDR2 are LGHNA and YNFKEQ. J was trimmed by 1 base and V by 3 bases; bases with no gene match: 4. CDR3 amino acids: CASSHGLAGGPAKNIQYF. CDR3 in DNA: TGTGCCAGCAGCCACGGACTAGCGGGGGGGCCTGCCAAAAACATTCAGTACTTC.

The chain combines TRBV23-1 with TRBJ1-4; TRBD1 might be the D (5 bases). TRBV23-1 is an ORF, with its function uncertain. CDR3 length equals 14 residues. V lost 4 bases and J 5 bases, leaving 11 bases between the germline ends. The CDR3 DNA reads TGCGCCAGCAGTCGTCAGAGACAGAATGAAAAACTGTTTTTT. Translated: CASSRQRQNEKLFF.

This clone was observed once. The chain uses TRBV19 and TRBJ1-5; D gene unclear. The germline V gene encodes CDR1 LNHDA and CDR2 SQIVND (reference sequence). V dropped 2 bases and J dropped 4 bases, with 3 bases sitting between them. This CDR3 is built from 12 residues. The CDR3 spells CASSITNQPQHF. CDR3 nucleotide sequence: TGTGCCAGTAGTATAACGAATCAGCCCCAGCATTTT.

This chain uses TRBV7-9 with TRBJ2-5; 9 bases are shared with TRBD1. CDR1 and CDR2 (germline): SEHNR, FQNEAQ (reference sequence). V lost 5 bases, J lost 4 bases, and 11 bases stayed unmatched. The CDR3 sequence is 16 residues long. The DNA for the CDR3 is TGTGCCAGCAGCCCCTCCCCGGGACAGGGCTCAGAGACCCAGTACTTC. Protein sequence: CASSPSPGQGSETQYF.

The chain carries TRBV5-1 and TRBJ1-5, with 11 bases matching TRBD1. The CDR3 extends over 15 amino acids. V trimming: 4 bases; J trimming: 3 bases; junction bases outside the gene matches: 3. Germline V gene lookup returns CDR1 SGHRS and CDR2 YFSETQ. CDR3 nucleotide sequence: TGCGCCAGCAGCCCTGGACAGGGGGCCAATCAGCCCCAGCATTTT. It encodes CASSPGQGANQPQHF.

The rearrangement links TRBV11-3 to TRBJ1-2, with TRBD1 matching 11 bases. Germline CDR1 is SGHNT and CDR2 is YENEEA. The CDR3 totals 17 residues. Unmatched junction bases numbered 5, after V lost 0 bases and J lost 2 bases. The DNA of the CDR3 is TGTGCCAGCAGCTTAGATCAAGGACAGGGGGCAAACTATGGCTACACCTTC. Protein sequence: CASSLDQGQGANYGYTF.